The 6 T cell receptor beta chains below come from one sample, sequenced in a study of blood T cell repertoires in COVID-19. Measured with immunoSEQ multiplex PCR; TCRdb has only the in-frame clones, and not every one. The sample has over 300,000 clones; roughly 90% are singletons. The source material was PBMCs or T cells enriched from blood (not recorded which). All receptors come from a woman in her twenties or thirties with acute COVID-19.

CDR3 DNA: TGTGCCAGCAGCCAAGTCTCGGCAGGGGGTAGTTCACCCCTCCACTTT. Its protein product is CASSQVSAGGSSPLHF. The V and J genes are TRBV4-2 and TRBJ1-6, with TRBD1 matching over 7 bases. With 1 base clipped from V and 9 bases from J, the junction kept 9 bases outside the gene matches. This CDR3 has 16 amino acids. The germline CDR1 and CDR2 sequences are LGHNA and YNFKEQ.

This chain links TRBV6-5 with TRBJ2-7, with D possibly being TRBD1 (6 bases). Trimming left V 10 bases short and J 1 base short, with 17 bases between. The CDR3 runs to 14 residues. The V gene's germline CDR1 is MNHEY and CDR2 SVGAGI. This CDR3 is CATNVRDTSYEQYF. The CDR3 nucleotides are TGTGCCACTAACGTCCGGGACACGTCCTACGAGCAGTACTTC.

The chain links TRBV9 to TRBJ2-7, with 8 nucleotides matching TRBD1. CDR1 SGDLS and CDR2 YYNGEE come from the germline V gene. The CDR3 has 14 amino acids. The trim removed 0 bases at V and 4 bases at J, leaving 3 bases unmatched. The CDR3 nucleotides are TGTGCCAGCAGCGTAGCCCGGACAGGGTACGAGCAGTACTTC. It is translated as CASSVARTGYEQYF.

The chain recombines TRBV19 with TRBJ2-7; D may be TRBD2 (6 bases). The CDR3 contains 12 residues. Trimming shortened V by 10 bases and J by 3 bases, and 13 bases separated the two germline ends. Germline assignment: CDR1 LNHDA and CDR2 SQIVND (reference sequence). The CDR3 here is CATVGTYYEQYF. CDR3 in DNA: TGTGCCACTGTGGGGACTTACTACGAGCAGTACTTC.

The chain has TRBV5-1 and TRBJ2-3, with 7 bases that match TRBD1. Looked up from germline, CDR1 is SGHRS and CDR2 is YFSETQ. V dropped 0 bases and J dropped 4; count of bases not matched to a gene: 5. There are 15 residues in the CDR3. The CDR3 DNA is TGCGCCAGCAGCTTGGGACAGGGCGTCGCAGATACGCAGTATTTT. It yields the protein CASSLGQGVADTQYF.

Remarks on this clone: Different DNA sequences within this sample yield the same CDR3. The chain carries TRBV5-6 and TRBJ2-2; 8 bases map to TRBD1. CDR3 length: 14 residues. CDR1 is SGHDT and CDR2 is YYEEEE in the germline V gene. V shed 1 base and J 4 bases; nucleotides not matched to a gene: 0. CDR3 in amino acids: CASSLTGGTGELFF. The CDR3 DNA follows: TGTGCCAGCAGCTTGACAGGGGGCACCGGGGAGCTGTTTTTT. Full variable domain (missing parts from reference TRBV5-6 and TRBJ2-2): DAGVTQSPTHLIKTRGQQVTLRCSPKSGHDTVSWYQQALGQGPQFIFQYYEEEERQRGNFPDRFSGHQFPNYSSELNVNALLLGDSALYLCASSLTGGTGELFFGEGSRLTVL.